What follows is one T cell receptor (beta chain) and its context. The antigen remains unidentified. By 5'RACE template switching, TCR cDNA was produced, with a universal primer site and UMIs added in the process. In TCRdb, the 5' RACE reads were re-called with MiXCR into one record per CDR3 protein. This table holds under 400,000 distinct CDR3 sequences, about 9.9% found once. This entry comes from a study of T cells after yellow fever vaccination. Study outcomes and limitations: The secondary response showed a weaker magnitude and a faster peak, day 5 versus 15.

The sequenced sample was PBMCs, obtained on the day of the first yellow fever vaccination. The TCR originated in a man between 18 and 29 years old who received the YFV17D yellow fever vaccine.

The CDR3 DNA is TGTGCCAGCAGTTTCCGTTCGACAGGGAGGGAAAAACTGTTTTTT. It encodes CASSFRSTGREKLFF. V is TRBV27 and J is TRBJ1-4; 7 bases are shared with TRBD1. Trimming at V came to 3 bases and at J to 8 bases, leaving 9 bases not matched to a gene. Germline-derived CDR1 and CDR2 are MNHEY and SMNVEV (reference sequence). This CDR3 contains 15 residues.